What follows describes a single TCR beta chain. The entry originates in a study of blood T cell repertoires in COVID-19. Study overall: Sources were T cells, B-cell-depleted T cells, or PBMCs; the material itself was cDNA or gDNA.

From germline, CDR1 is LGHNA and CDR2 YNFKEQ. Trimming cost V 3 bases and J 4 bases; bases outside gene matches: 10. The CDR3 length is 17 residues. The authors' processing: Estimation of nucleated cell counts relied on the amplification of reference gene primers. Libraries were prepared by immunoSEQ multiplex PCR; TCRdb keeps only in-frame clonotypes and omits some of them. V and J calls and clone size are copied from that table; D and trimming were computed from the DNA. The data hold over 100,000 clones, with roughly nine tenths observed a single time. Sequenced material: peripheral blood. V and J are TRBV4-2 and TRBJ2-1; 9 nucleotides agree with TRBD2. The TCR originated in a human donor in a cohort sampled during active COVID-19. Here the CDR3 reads CASSQGRRAGGYNEQFF. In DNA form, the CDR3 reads TGTGCCAGCAGCCAGGGTCGAAGAGCGGGGGGATACAATGAGCAGTTCTTC.